The clone carrying this TCR beta chain was seen more than once but under ten times. TCRdb passed the RT-PCR reads through MiXCR, listing each CDR3 protein once. The sample records about 230,000 distinct CDR3 sequences, less than 15% being singletons. The data were obtained in a study of patients and donors after allogeneic stem cell transplantation. Sample: blood, either unsorted or a sorted T cell fraction (not recorded which). This TCR was sampled from a human donor who was either an allogeneic HSCT recipient or a stem cell or donor lymphocyte infusion donor (not recorded which). It is not recorded whose cells these are; they may come from a transplant donor.

The chain's CDR3 is CAWIKDRGSSYNSPLHF. The CDR3 DNA is TGTGCCTGGATTAAGGACAGGGGGAGCTCCTATAATTCACCCCTCCACTTT. This chain uses TRBV30 with TRBJ1-6; 10 positions match TRBD1. V shed 4 bases, J shed 0 bases, and the junction held 6 bases outside the gene matches. From germline, CDR1 is GTSNPN and CDR2 SVGIG (reference sequence). The CDR3 spans 17 residues.